Below, 11 T cell receptor beta chains from the same sample are listed, as sequenced in a study of blood T cell repertoires in COVID-19. TCRdb's copy holds only in-frame clones and misses some; the assay was immunoSEQ multiplex PCR. The profile covers around 150,000 clones, with approximately 88% appearing a single time and over 10% taken by the ten largest. The source material was PBMCs or T cells enriched from blood (not recorded which). Every receptor here comes from a woman aged 55-75 years who had recovered from COVID-19.

V is TRBV12-3 or TRBV12-4 and J is TRBJ2-2; the D is unclear. V shed 9 bases and J shed 5 bases, with 4 bases lying between them. CDR3 size: 10 residues. CDR3 nucleotide sequence: TGTGCCAGTTCTACCGGGGAGCTGTTTTTT. It encodes CASSTGELFF.

The chain links TRBV9 to TRBJ2-1; 9 positions agree with TRBD2. The J segment lost 7 bases and the V segment lost 0 bases, leaving 8 bases of the junction unmatched. Looked up from germline, CDR1 is SGDLS and CDR2 is YYNGEE. The CDR3 extends over 16 amino acids. CDR3 sequence (DNA): TGTGCCAGCAGCGTAGAGGCGCGGGGGGGGACAAATGAGCAGTTCTTC. The encoded protein is CASSVEARGGTNEQFF.

The gene calls are TRBV21-1 and TRBJ2-1; the table names TRBD2, a call not compared with the DNA. TRBV21-1 is listed as a pseudogene. The CDR3 runs to 19 residues. The CDR3 here is CASSKKRGQRGGSYNEQFF. The CDR3 nucleotides are TGTGCCAGCAGCAAAAAAAGGGGCCAGCGGGGGGGATCCTACAATGAGCAGTTCTTC.

This sequence joins TRBV5-1 and TRBJ2-1; tentatively, D is TRBD2 (6 bases). The CDR3 length is 17 residues. Germline lookup yields CDR1 SGHRS and CDR2 YFSETQ. V was trimmed by 3 bases and J by 8 bases, leaving 24 bases between them. The CDR3 nucleotides read TGCGCCAGCAGCTCCTCGGACGGAGGGCGGCCGTGGGATGAGCAGTTCTTC. Protein sequence: CASSSSDGGRPWDEQFF.

J is TRBJ1-4 and V is TRBV2; D remains ambiguous. The CDR3 runs 15 residues. Trimming stripped 2 bases from V and 8 bases from J, with 15 bases between. Germline values: CDR1 SNHLY, CDR2 FYNNEI. CDR3 nucleotides: TGTGCCAGCAGTGAATTTTCGGGTGGTCGGGAAAAACTGTTTTTT. It is translated as CASSEFSGGREKLFF. The whole variable domain, filled in from reference TRBV2 and TRBJ1-4, reads EPEVTQTPSHQVTQMGQEVILRCVPISNHLYFYWYRQILGQKVEFLVSFYNNEISEKSEIFDDQFSVERPDGSNFTLKIRSTKLEDSAMYFCASSEFSGGREKLFFGSGTQLSVL.

This rearrangement joins TRBV6-4 to TRBJ1-3; D call uncertain. With 6 bases removed from V and 8 bases from J, the gap between germline ends came to 32 bases. The CDR3 covers 19 residues. From germline, CDR1 is MRHNA and CDR2 SNTAGT. DNA for the CDR3: TGTGCCAGCAGCGACAACGAAATGAAATCGGGTTCTGTGAGGGACACCATATATTTT. This codes for CASSDNEMKSGSVRDTIYF.

The V gene is TRBV7-2, the J gene TRBJ1-2; 7 bases align to TRBD1. Germline CDR1 and CDR2: SGHTA and FQGNSA. The trim removed 1 base at V and 7 bases at J, leaving 6 bases unmatched. The CDR3 runs to 14 residues. DNA for the CDR3: TGTGCCAGCAGCTTAGACAGGGGTTCGGTTGGCTACACCTTC. Translated: CASSLDRGSVGYTF.

The genes are TRBV4-2 and TRBJ1-1; D unclear. CDR1 is LGHNA, CDR2 YNFKEQ, per germline. Trimming took 8 bases from V and 6 from J, leaving 10 bases between them. The CDR3 is 11 residues long. The CDR3 nucleotides read TGTGCCAGCGGCATGGAGGCTGAAGCTTTCTTT. This gives the protein CASGMEAEAFF.

The chain recombines TRBV28 with TRBJ2-7; perhaps TRBD2 as D (6 bases). Trimming took off 2 bases at V and 2 bases at J, with 13 bases between the two ends. The CDR3 consists of 15 residues. Per germline, CDR1 MDHEN and CDR2 SYDVKM. CDR3 amino acids: CASSLGGGTPYEQYF. CDR3 bases: TGTGCCAGCAGTTTAGGCGGCGGGACTCCCTACGAGCAGTACTTC.

The chain joins TRBV18 to TRBJ2-2; 9 positions match TRBD2. Germline V gives CDR1 KGHSH, CDR2 LQKENI. There are 15 residues in the CDR3. V lost 2 bases and J lost 4; bases outside the gene matches: 2. CDR3 nucleotides: TGTGCCAGCTCACCAAGCGGGGGGCCCACCGGGGAGCTGTTTTTT. Amino acid sequence: CASSPSGGPTGELFF. The full variable domain, in which reference TRBV18 and TRBJ2-2 provide the parts outside the CDR3, is NAGVMQNPRHLVRRRGQEARLRCSPMKGHSHVYWYRQLPEEGLKFMVYLQKENIIDESGMPKERFSAEFPKEGPSILRIQQVVRGDSAAYFCASSPSGGPTGELFFGEGSRLTVL.

The chain employs TRBV3-1 (or the pseudogene TRBV3-2) and TRBJ2-2; the D gene is possibly TRBD1 (5 bases). V was shortened by 1 base and J by 6 bases, with 9 bases between the two germline ends. The CDR3 totals 14 residues. Germline CDR1 LGHDT, CDR2 YNNKEL (reference sequence). The CDR3 sequence is CASSQGLRAGELFF. The CDR3 DNA reads as TGTGCCAGCAGCCAAGGTCTCAGGGCCGGGGAGCTGTTTTTT.